This record looks at one T cell receptor beta chain sequence and its context. Other DNA sequences within the sample encode an identical CDR3. Germline CDR1 is ENHRY and CDR2 is SYGVKD. V shed 3 bases and J 5 bases; nucleotides not matched to a gene: 9. The CDR3 runs 16 residues. Primers for the PCR totalled 60 Vbeta and 13 Jbeta. Method: immunoSEQ multiplex PCR; TCRdb's copy keeps in-frame clones and lacks some. The sample lists about 250,000 clones, roughly 84% occurring once. The data were taken from a study of cytomegalovirus exposure and HLA in healthy donors. Sequencing was done on a sample of PBMCs. This clonotype originated in a girl aged 2 to 9 in good health and CMV-seronegative. The chain is built from TRBV10-3 and TRBJ2-5; 10 bases map to TRBD2. CDR3 DNA sequence: TGTGCCATCAGTGACTTAACCGGGACTAGCGCGGAGACCCAGTACTTC. Its translation is CAISDLTGTSAETQYF.